The 27 T cell receptor beta chains reported below all come from one sample, sequenced in a study of T-cell reconstitution after alpha-beta-depleted transplantation in children. The TCRbeta library was prepared with unique molecular identifiers. A single record per CDR3 protein comes from TCRdb applying MiXCR to the PCR reads. The sample lists 490,000 or so distinct CDR3 sequences; roughly a tenth were seen once. Sequencing used PBMCs, obtained before TCRalphabeta/CD19-depleted stem cell transplant. These receptors were collected from a child under 10 years old with inherited bone marrow failure, due to receive a stem cell transplant.

This clonotype was recorded at least ten times. CDR3: CSARRLENTGELFF. The CDR3 DNA follows: TGCAGTGCTAGGCGACTGGAGAACACCGGGGAGCTGTTTTTT. The gene calls are TRBV20-1 and TRBJ2-2, with D unresolved. CDR1 is DFQATT and CDR2 is SNEGSKA in the germline V gene (reference sequence). V was cut by 3 bases and J by 1 base, with 9 bases left in between. The CDR3 is 14 amino acids.

This clonotype was seen at least ten times. The CDR3 coding sequence is TGCGCCAGCAGCCAAGATTGGACAGGGGGGGATACGCAGTATTTT. It specifies CASSQDWTGGDTQYF. The chain links TRBV4-3 to TRBJ2-3; 10 positions agree with TRBD1. This CDR3 has 15 amino acids. CDR1 and CDR2 from the germline V gene are LGHNA and YSLEER. The trim removed 0 bases at V and 6 bases at J, leaving 3 bases unmatched.

This clonotype was detected many times. This chain uses TRBV5-1 with TRBJ1-2; D call uncertain. Germline V gene data show CDR1 as SGHRS and CDR2 as YFSETQ. Trimming shortened V by 0 bases and J by 0 bases, and 6 bases separated the two germline ends. The CDR3 consists of 14 residues. This chain's CDR3 is CASSLDSTNYGYTF. The CDR3 bases are TGCGCCAGCAGCTTGGACAGCACTAACTATGGCTACACCTTC.

The chain carries TRBV5-4 and TRBJ2-1, with 11 bases that match TRBD2. There are 17 residues in the CDR3. With V trimmed by 4 bases and J by 5 bases, 11 bases remained unmatched. Germline V gene lookup returns CDR1 SGHNT and CDR2 YYREEE (reference sequence). The CDR3 here is CASSPRRTSGQHNEQFF. In DNA form, the CDR3 reads TGTGCCAGCAGCCCGAGGAGGACTAGCGGGCAGCACAATGAGCAGTTCTTC.

This clonotype was seen ten or more times. The V and J genes are TRBV9 and TRBJ2-1, with D perhaps being TRBD1 or TRBD2 (5 bases each). The V and J ends lost 5 bases and 10 bases respectively, with 10 bases between them. CDR1 and CDR2 from the germline V gene are SGDLS and YYNGEE. This CDR3 comprises 11 residues. The CDR3, as DNA: TGTGCCAGCAGGAGGGGTGGGGAGCAGTTCTTC. This sequence encodes CASRRGGEQFF. Using reference TRBV9 and TRBJ2-1 for the parts outside the CDR3, the full variable domain is DSGVTQTPKHLITATGQRVTLRCSPRSGDLSVYWYQQSLDQGLQFLIQYYNGEERAKGNILERFSAQQFPDLHSELNLSSLELGDSALYFCASRRGGEQFFGPGTRLTVL.

In this sample, this clonotype turned up many times. V is TRBV27 and J is TRBJ1-2; unclear D gene. V dropped 6 bases and J dropped 1 base, with 9 bases sitting between them. CDR3 length: 13 residues. Germline assignment: CDR1 MNHEY and CDR2 SMNVEV (reference sequence). Written as DNA, the CDR3 is TGTGCCAGCAGCCGCCACAGTAACTATGGCTACACCTTC. Its protein product is CASSRHSNYGYTF.

This clonotype was counted ten times or more. V gene TRBV12-3 or TRBV12-4 combines with J gene TRBJ2-7; no firm D call. The CDR3 sequence is 14 residues long. Trimming stripped 0 bases from V and 0 bases from J, with 6 bases between. DNA of the CDR3: TGTGCCAGCAGTTTAGCCCAGGCCTCCTACGAGCAGTACTTC. Translating gives CASSLAQASYEQYF.

This clonotype was observed many times. The J gene is TRBJ1-6, the V gene TRBV11-2, with unresolved D. CDR1 is SGHAT and CDR2 is FQNNGV in the germline V gene. V lost 4 bases, J lost 5 bases, and 21 bases lay in between. The CDR3 contains 18 residues. CDR3 residues: CASSSNPKTPPNNSPLHF. CDR3 bases: TGTGCCAGCAGCTCCAACCCCAAGACACCACCTAATAATTCACCCCTCCACTTT.

This clonotype was found a few times. The chain combines TRBV12-3 or TRBV12-4 with TRBJ2-1; 8 bases are shared with TRBD2. The CDR3 is 12 amino acids. V lost 6 bases to trimming and J lost 10 bases; unmatched junction nucleotides: 5. CDR3 DNA sequence: TGTGCCAGCAGGGGACTAGTTTTGGAGCAGTTCTTC. Protein sequence: CASRGLVLEQFF.

This clonotype was counted many times. The chain links TRBV19 to TRBJ1-1; 7 bases line up with TRBD1. CDR1 and CDR2 (germline): LNHDA, SQIVND (reference sequence). After removal of 1 base from V and 6 bases from J, the junction contained 2 bases not matched to a gene. There are 13 residues in the CDR3. CDR3 protein: CASSIGQGPEAFF. The CDR3 coding sequence is TGTGCCAGTAGTATAGGACAGGGCCCTGAAGCTTTCTTT.

This clonotype has ten or more counts. The V call is TRBV12-3 or TRBV12-4, the J call TRBJ2-3, with TRBD2 matching over 8 bases. J gave up 1 base and V 3 bases, and 9 bases lay outside the gene matches. The CDR3 totals 17 residues. The CDR3: CASSFTEGAGGTDTQYF. DNA of the CDR3: TGTGCCAGCAGTTTTACAGAGGGAGCGGGAGGCACAGATACGCAGTATTTT.

This sequence joins TRBV13 and TRBJ2-1; D unresolved. Germline V gene data show CDR1 as PRHDT and CDR2 as FYEKMQ (reference sequence). Trimming cost V 5 bases and J 10 bases, with 15 bases left between them. The CDR3 is made up of 13 amino acids. DNA for the CDR3: TGTGCCAGCAGCCTTAATGGCCCACTAGAGCAGTTCTTC. Protein: CASSLNGPLEQFF.

The sample holds many counts of this clonotype. The chain combines TRBV27 with TRBJ2-3; tentative D call: TRBD2 (5 bases). This CDR3 has 16 residues. Per the germline V gene, CDR1 is MNHEY and CDR2 is SMNVEV (reference sequence). V was trimmed by 4 bases and J by 7 bases, leaving 21 bases between them. CDR3 residues: CASSSPGGRDENTQYF. The CDR3 nucleotides are TGTGCCAGCAGTTCCCCCGGTGGACGGGATGAGAATACGCAGTATTTT.

This clonotype appeared a few times. This chain connects TRBV20-1 to TRBJ2-3; 14 bases align to TRBD2. Per the germline V gene, CDR1 is DFQATT and CDR2 is SNEGSKA (reference sequence). This CDR3 spans 17 amino acids. The V gene end was trimmed by 4 bases and the J gene end by 6 bases; junction bases not matched to a gene: 12. For the CDR3, the DNA is TGCAGTGCTACGACCACACGACTAGCGGGAGGGAGGGATACGCAGTATTTT. It codes for CSATTTRLAGGRDTQYF.

This clonotype was counted at least ten times. V and J are TRBV4-3 and TRBJ2-4, with TRBD2 matching over 12 bases. Germline V gene data show CDR1 as LGHNA and CDR2 as YSLEER. The CDR3 sequence is 19 residues long. Unmatched junction bases numbered 11, after V lost 3 bases and J lost 2 bases. CDR3 coding DNA: TGCGCCAGCAGCCAGGGGTTGACTAGCGGGAGTGGGTCCAAAAACATTCAGTACTTC. Translating gives CASSQGLTSGSGSKNIQYF.

In this sample, this clonotype turned up many times. This chain connects TRBV6-4 to TRBJ2-2; the D gene is possibly TRBD1 (6 bases). Germline V gene lookup returns CDR1 MRHNA and CDR2 SNTAGT. The CDR3 has 13 residues. V lost 8 bases, J lost 2 bases, and 9 bases lay in between. The CDR3 here is CASSDRNTGELFF. DNA for the CDR3: TGTGCCAGCTCGGACAGAAACACCGGGGAGCTGTTTTTT.

The chain recombines TRBV2 with TRBJ1-3; 10 bases map to TRBD1. J lost 5 bases, V lost 4 bases, and 8 bases had no gene match. This CDR3 is 16 amino acids long. Germline CDR1 and CDR2: SNHLY and FYNNEI. The CDR3 loop is CASSVTGTGERNTIYF. The CDR3 DNA reads TGTGCCAGCAGTGTAACCGGGACAGGGGAACGAAACACCATATATTTT.

This clonotype has just a few counts. The V call is TRBV5-1, the J call TRBJ2-1; 7 bases line up with TRBD1. CDR1 is SGHRS, CDR2 YFSETQ, per germline. The CDR3 spans 13 residues. Trimming at V came to 4 bases and at J to 6 bases, leaving 4 bases not matched to a gene. The CDR3 DNA reads as TGCGCCAGCAGCCCGGGGACAGCCAATGAGCAGTTCTTC. Translation gives CASSPGTANEQFF.

This clonotype has a count of ten or more. The rearrangement uses TRBV7-9 and TRBJ2-6; TRBD1 matches at 8 bases. Unmatched junction bases numbered 6, after V lost 5 bases and J lost 0 bases. Germline-derived CDR1 and CDR2 are SEHNR and FQNEAQ (reference sequence). This CDR3 is 17 amino acids long. The CDR3 here is CASSPRQGSSGANVLTF. The CDR3 coding sequence is TGTGCCAGCAGCCCCAGACAGGGGAGCTCTGGGGCCAACGTCCTGACTTTC.

This clonotype appeared many times. The chain has TRBV30 and TRBJ2-7, with TRBD2 matching over 7 bases. CDR1 and CDR2 from the germline V gene are GTSNPN and SVGIG (reference sequence). This CDR3 is 15 amino acids long. The J segment lost 0 bases and the V segment lost 5 bases, leaving 10 bases of the junction unmatched. This chain's CDR3 is CAWSYGGSASYEQYF. CDR3 in DNA: TGTGCCTGGTCCTACGGCGGGAGTGCCTCCTACGAGCAGTACTTC. The variable domain in full, with the rest retrieved from reference TRBV30 and TRBJ2-7, is SQTIHQWPATLVQPVGSPLSLECTVEGTSNPNLYWYRQAAGRGLQLLFYSVGIGQISSEVPQNLSASRPQDRQFILSSKKLLLSDSGFYLCAWSYGGSASYEQYFGPGTRLTVT.

Many counts were recorded for this clonotype. This chain connects TRBV10-3 to TRBJ2-7, with 13 bases lining up with TRBD2. Per the germline V gene, CDR1 is ENHRY and CDR2 is SYGVKD. The junction had 5 bases not matched to a gene; V was cut back by 4 bases and J by 2 bases. This CDR3 is 16 amino acids long. In nucleotides, the CDR3 is TGTGCCATCAGTGGGACTAGCGGGAGACCTACCTACGAGCAGTACTTC. Translated, it gives CAISGTSGRPTYEQYF.

This clonotype showed up many times. This chain uses TRBV27 with TRBJ2-2; 8 bases agree with TRBD1. This CDR3 contains 15 residues. V lost 4 bases to trimming and J lost 7 bases; unmatched junction nucleotides: 8. CDR1 is MNHEY and CDR2 is SMNVEV in the germline V gene (reference sequence). CDR3 sequence (DNA): TGTGCCAGCAGTTGGACAGGGCTTGGGAACGGGGAGCTGTTTTTT. Translated, it gives CASSWTGLGNGELFF.

This clonotype came up many times. V usage is TRBV20-1 and J usage is TRBJ2-7; 7 positions match TRBD2. CDR3 length equals 15 residues. CDR1 and CDR2 from the germline V gene are DFQATT and SNEGSKA (reference sequence). With 6 bases clipped from V and 2 bases from J, the junction kept 13 bases outside the gene matches. The DNA of the CDR3 is TGCAGTGCCCCGGGGTGGGCGGGGGAACCCTACGAGCAGTACTTC. Translating gives CSAPGWAGEPYEQYF.

Remarks on this clonotype: A much larger clone is a single base away; this may be a read error. V and J are TRBV27 and TRBJ2-1; 11 bases fit TRBD2. The CDR3 runs to 19 residues. CDR1 is MNHEY, CDR2 SMNVEV, per germline (reference sequence). The CDR3 reads CASSSFLAGGIGSGNAQFF. In nucleotides, the CDR3 is TGTGCCAGCAGTTCGTTTCTAGCGGGAGGAATTGGTTCGGGGAATGCGCAGTTCTTC.

This clonotype was seen at least ten times. This chain links TRBV2 with TRBJ1-1; perhaps TRBD1 as D (5 bases). There are 16 residues in the CDR3. Germline values: CDR1 SNHLY, CDR2 FYNNEI. The V end lost 2 bases, the J end lost 1 base, and 14 bases lay between the germline ends. Here the CDR3 DNA reads TGTGCCAGCAGTGAATCTCTGGACACTAGGAACACTGAAGCTTTCTTT. It is translated as CASSESLDTRNTEAFF.

The rearrangement uses TRBV2 and TRBJ2-6, with D uncertain. The germline CDR1 and CDR2 sequences are SNHLY and FYNNEI. The V and J ends lost 1 base and 2 bases respectively, with 9 bases between them. The CDR3 consists of 16 residues. CDR3 protein: CASSEGRFTGANVLTF. The CDR3 DNA reads TGTGCCAGCAGTGAAGGGCGGTTTACTGGGGCCAACGTCCTGACTTTC.

This clonotype appeared a few times. The V gene is TRBV27, the J gene TRBJ1-2; 7 nucleotides agree with TRBD1. V shed 5 bases and J 4 bases; nucleotides not matched to a gene: 7. Germline CDR1 is MNHEY and CDR2 is SMNVEV (reference sequence). This CDR3 spans 14 amino acids. CDR3 region: CASSPTGPFYGYTF. The CDR3 DNA reads TGTGCCAGCAGTCCGACAGGGCCTTTCTATGGCTACACCTTC.